The 12 T cell receptor beta chains in this list originate from one sample, sequenced in a study of beta chain features in type 1 diabetes. Expressed TCRB transcripts were sequenced because the isolated RNA had all been reverse transcribed beforehand. Method: immunoSEQ multiplex PCR; TCRdb's copy keeps in-frame clones and lacks some. The sample yields hundreds of thousands of clones, roughly 15% seen once. The sample comprised central memory CD4+ T cells from blood. Receptor source: a man aged 25-40 years in good health.

This chain's CDR3 is CASSSSSGTHNEQFF. CDR3 in DNA: TGTGCCAGCAGCTCTTCTAGCGGGACACACAATGAGCAGTTCTTC. The genes are TRBV7-2 and TRBJ2-1; 9 bases are a match to TRBD2. The CDR3 runs to 15 residues. Trimming at V came to 4 bases and at J to 5 bases, leaving 6 bases not matched to a gene. Germline lookup yields CDR1 SGHTA and CDR2 FQGNSA. The full variable domain, its missing parts supplied by reference TRBV7-2 and TRBJ2-1, is GAGVSQSPSNKVTEKGKDVELRCDPISGHTALYWYRQSLGQGLEFLIYFQGNSAPDKSGLPSDRFSAERTGGSVSTLTIQRTQQEDSAVYLCASSSSSGTHNEQFFGPGTRLTVL.

This clone came up a few times. This same CDR3 is encoded by further DNA sequences in the sample. The rearrangement links TRBV9 to TRBJ1-1, with 8 bases identical to TRBD1. V shed 3 bases, J shed 1 base, and the junction held 5 bases outside the gene matches. CDR3 size: 15 residues. The germline V gene encodes CDR1 SGDLS and CDR2 YYNGEE. CDR3 protein: CASSATGTGNTEAFF. The CDR3 nucleotides are TGTGCCAGCAGCGCCACAGGGACAGGGAACACTGAAGCTTTCTTT.

This chain connects TRBV4-3 to TRBJ2-1; 8 bases are shared with TRBD1. Germline loops: CDR1 LGHNA, CDR2 YSLEER. With 4 bases clipped from V and 5 bases from J, the junction kept 4 bases outside the gene matches. The CDR3 loop spans 14 amino acids. CDR3 sequence reads: CASSPGQGNNEQFF. Written as DNA, the CDR3 is TGCGCCAGCAGCCCCGGACAGGGAAACAATGAGCAGTTCTTC.

The CDR3: CASSLTGEPTGELFF. As DNA, the CDR3 is TGTGCCAGCAGTCTCACGGGAGAACCCACCGGGGAGCTGTTTTTT. The rearrangement uses TRBV11-3 and TRBJ2-2; the D gene is possibly TRBD2 (6 bases). The germline gives CDR1 SGHNT, CDR2 YENEEA. The CDR3 totals 15 residues. The ends were cut back, 6 bases at V and 4 bases at J, with 15 bases in the middle. The full variable domain, with the rest looked up from reference TRBV11-3 and TRBJ2-2, is EAGVVQSPRYKIIEKKQPVAFWCNPISGHNTLYWYLQNLGQGPELLIRYENEEAVDDSQLPKDRFSAERLKGVDSTLKIQPAELGDSAVYLCASSLTGEPTGELFFGEGSRLTVL.

In its sample, this clone was seen a few times. The rearrangement uses TRBV20-1 and TRBJ1-2; D might be TRBD1 (5 bases). The CDR3 is 11 amino acids. CDR1 is DFQATT, CDR2 SNEGSKA, per germline (reference sequence). V was cut by 7 bases and J by 2 bases, with 8 bases left in between. The CDR3 here is CSVWGNYGYTF. CDR3 coding DNA: TGCAGTGTATGGGGGAACTATGGCTACACCTTC.

This clone was seen only a few times. The rearrangement links TRBV28 to TRBJ2-1; tentatively, D is TRBD2 (6 bases). Germline-derived CDR1 and CDR2 are MDHEN and SYDVKM. V shed 5 bases and J shed 5 bases, with 10 bases lying between them. This CDR3 region has 13 residues. CDR3 sequence: CASSGGTNNEQFF. DNA for the CDR3: TGTGCCAGCAGTGGAGGGACCAACAATGAGCAGTTCTTC.

This clone has more than one count but fewer than ten. It may be a read error: a sequence one base away is much more abundant. The chain employs TRBV5-4 and TRBJ2-5; D is uncertain. This CDR3 has 12 residues. Trimming took 2 bases from V and 4 from J, leaving 6 bases between them. In germline, CDR1 is SGHNT, CDR2 YYREEE (reference sequence). The CDR3, as DNA: TGTGCCAGCAGCTTAATGGGAGAGACCCAGTACTTC. Protein sequence: CASSLMGETQYF.

The J gene is TRBJ2-2, the V gene TRBV5-4, with D perhaps matching TRBD2 (6 bases). The CDR3 has 16 amino acids. The germline CDR1 and CDR2 sequences are SGHNT and YYREEE (reference sequence). The ends were cut back, 4 bases at V and 0 bases at J, with 13 bases in the middle. The CDR3 nucleotides read TGTGCCAGCAGCGTGCGGGACCTAGCGAACACCGGGGAGCTGTTTTTT. This codes for CASSVRDLANTGELFF. The entire variable domain, with the rest obtained from reference TRBV5-4 and TRBJ2-2, is as follows: ETGVTQSPTHLIKTRGQQVTLRCSSQSGHNTVSWYQQALGQGPQFIFQYYREEENGRGNFPPRFSGLQFPNYSSELNVNALELDDSALYLCASSVRDLANTGELFFGEGSRLTVL.

In this sample, this clone turned up many times. The chain is built from TRBV5-4 and TRBJ2-1; D gene uncertain. Trimming took off 5 bases at V and 1 base at J, with 16 bases between the two ends. The CDR3 loop spans 16 amino acids. Germline loops: CDR1 SGHNT, CDR2 YYREEE (reference sequence). This CDR3 reads CASSYFSPRSYNEQFF. The DNA for the CDR3 is TGTGCCAGCAGTTATTTCAGCCCGAGGTCCTACAATGAGCAGTTCTTC.

This chain links TRBV9 with TRBJ2-1; 7 bases line up with TRBD2. Per germline, CDR1 SGDLS and CDR2 YYNGEE. The CDR3 is 14 amino acids. Trimming cost V 0 bases and J 8 bases; bases outside gene matches: 5. The CDR3: CASSVAGGGDEQFF. The CDR3 DNA reads as TGTGCCAGCAGCGTAGCAGGCGGGGGTGATGAGCAGTTCTTC.

The chain combines TRBV7-2 with TRBJ2-2; D is unresolved. The germline gives CDR1 SGHTA, CDR2 FQGNSA. The CDR3 runs to 14 residues. Trimming shortened V by 1 base and J by 5 bases, and 8 bases separated the two germline ends. DNA for the CDR3: TGTGCCAGCAGCTTAGGGCATCAGACCGGGGAGCTGTTTTTT. Protein sequence: CASSLGHQTGELFF.

This clone was seen repeatedly, ten times or more. This chain links TRBV10-3 with TRBJ1-3; D ambiguous. The CDR3 is 13 residues long. Germline V lookup: CDR1 ENHRY, CDR2 SYGVKD. With 4 bases removed from V and 3 bases from J, the gap between germline ends came to 7 bases. CDR3 in amino acids: CAISVAGGNTIYF. DNA of the CDR3: TGTGCCATCAGTGTGGCCGGTGGAAACACCATATATTTT.